This T cell receptor (beta chain) was sequenced during a study of STAT3 mutations in large granular lymphocyte leukemia (dated by TCRdb to the late 2010s). Background on the whole study: Roughly half of the T-LGLL patients who were sequenced longitudinally carried canonical activating STAT3 mutations. About 19 representative T-LGLL cases were selected from an initial cohort of approximately 210 LGL patients for longitudinal TCRbeta and STAT3 sequencing. On average, sequencing was done at around 4 time points per patient, with the number of samplings ranging from 2 to 8. As controls within the study, a couple of patients with natural killer LGL leukemia were also sequenced longitudinally. One or more immunosuppressive therapy regimens were given to more than half of T-LGLL patients, and hematologic response was seen in around two fifths of the treated patients. To reconstruct clonal hierarchy and dynamics, serial deep sequencing of TCRbeta CDR3 and STAT3 was performed in patients with T-cell large granular lymphocyte leukemia. Findings and caveats that apply to the study as a whole: Several patients had a dominant TCR clone burden greater than the STAT3 mutant burden, which suggests that the STAT3 mutation arose secondarily within a clone that had already expanded. Because no samples were available when a clone first appeared, clonal expansion was inferred from samplings taken at other points. TCR clonotype switching after therapy was seen in about 35% of the 18 patients, with all newly emerging clones being STAT3 wild type. All T-LGLL patients had at least one immunodominant TCRbeta clonotype, and roughly half had multiple immunodominant subclonotypes. The linking of therapy response to changes in TCR clonal burden was complicated by variable intervals between samplings and differing treatment regimens. Persisting codominant clonotypes in some patients meant a small but highly pathogenic clone may have been missed.

DNA was extracted from blood mononuclear cells, with the same DNA used for both TCR and STAT3 sequencing. An Illumina MiSeq was used to sequence the TCRbeta libraries, yielding an average of approximately 40,000 productive templates per sample. TCRbeta CDR3 libraries were generated with the immunoSEQ assay using multiplex PCR amplification. The paper's processing steps were these. Repertoire diversity was calculated as previously defined, and values close to 0 indicated extremely monoclonal samples. As stored in TCRdb, this immuneACCESS dataset retains in-frame rearrangements with V and J assigned. A fraction of the clones does not appear; measured against another copy, unresolved V genes explain less than half of the discrepancy, and the remainder lacks a known reason. The V and J calls and clone size were taken over from that table, and D and trimming were inferred from the DNA. The sample profile shows 8,500 to 11,000 clones; 87% of them were found once. Around 27% of the sample rests with the top ten.

The germline V gene encodes CDR1 SGHRS and CDR2 YFSETQ. The CDR3 has 14 amino acids, counting the end cysteine and phenylalanine. Kept here is only the CDR3 DNA, which spans 42 bases and is read in frame from base 1. Trimming at the junction amounts to 4 bases on V and 2 bases on J, and the germline ends lie 12 bases apart. This clone occurred a few times. Its specific antigen is unknown. No base qualities exist here, and no much larger clone lies one base off it. The chain links TRBV5-1 with TRBJ2-5, with the identity of the D gene unclear. The sequenced sample was peripheral blood mononuclear cells. This TCR derives from a man aged 60-69 years with T-cell large granular lymphocyte leukemia. Some clones in this sample may be carry-over from other donors' samples. The age is the age at diagnosis. Read as DNA, the sequence is TGCGCCAGCAGCGCTTGGCGGCAGCAAGAGACCCAGTACTTC. Its protein is CASSAWRQQETQYF.